A single sample gave rise to the 8 T cell receptor beta chains below, sequenced in a study of T cell responses to AZD1222 COVID-19 vaccine. Measured with immunoSEQ multiplex PCR; TCRdb has only the in-frame clones, and not every one. The profile shows approximately 100,000 clones, about nine tenths of them singletons. The sequencing used peripheral blood, collected on day 0 of AZD1222 vaccination. The receptors were gathered from an adult in good health.

This chain links TRBV12-3 or TRBV12-4 with TRBJ1-2; unclear D gene. The V end was cut by 3 bases, the J end by 2 bases, with 7 bases between. This CDR3 has 13 amino acids. CDR3: CASSFRRNYGYTF. CDR3 DNA: TGTGCCAGCAGTTTTAGGAGAAACTATGGCTACACCTTC.

This chain connects TRBV11-1 to TRBJ2-3; 10 bases align to TRBD2. The CDR3 is 15 residues long. The germline V gene encodes CDR1 SGHAT and CDR2 FQDESV (reference sequence). Germline trimming cut 4 bases from V and 0 bases from J; bases unmatched to any gene: 1. The CDR3 region is CASSSSGGSTDTQYF. As DNA, the CDR3 is TGTGCCAGCAGCTCTAGCGGGGGAAGCACAGATACGCAGTATTTT.

This sequence joins TRBV11-1 and TRBJ2-7; TRBD1 matches at 7 bases. The CDR3 is 14 amino acids. The germline CDR1 and CDR2 sequences are SGHAT and FQDESV (reference sequence). J was trimmed by 3 bases and V by 5 bases; bases with no gene match: 7. The CDR3: CASSDRDRNYEQYF. The CDR3 DNA sequence: TGTGCCAGCAGCGACCGGGACAGAAACTACGAGCAGTACTTC.

This clone has a single count. CDR3 region: CASSLTENQPQHF. The DNA of the CDR3 is TGCGCCAGCAGCCTGACGGAAAATCAGCCCCAGCATTTT. V gene TRBV5-1 combines with J gene TRBJ1-5; D not resolved. The V and J ends lost 4 bases and 4 bases respectively, with 9 bases between them. This CDR3 is 13 amino acids long. Germline V gene sequence: CDR1 SGHRS, CDR2 YFSETQ.

V usage is TRBV28 and J usage is TRBJ1-6, with D perhaps matching TRBD1 (5 bases). V lost 2 bases to trimming and J lost 7 bases, with 15 bases between them. CDR3 length: 16 residues. Germline V gene lookup returns CDR1 MDHEN and CDR2 SYDVKM. CDR3: CASSLLPPGSNSPLHF. CDR3 nucleotide sequence: TGTGCCAGCAGTTTACTCCCCCCAGGGTCAAATTCACCCCTCCACTTT.

This sequence joins TRBV27 and TRBJ2-1; 8 positions match TRBD1. Germline V CDR1 and CDR2: MNHEY, SMNVEV (reference sequence). The CDR3 is 16 amino acids. Trimming cost V 5 bases and J 2 bases; bases outside gene matches: 8. CDR3 protein: CASSPFLQGAYNEQFF. CDR3 coding DNA: TGTGCCAGCAGTCCGTTCCTACAGGGGGCCTACAATGAGCAGTTCTTC.

This rearrangement joins TRBV20-1 to TRBJ1-1; D unresolved. Trimming stripped 5 bases from V and 5 bases from J, with 6 bases between. The CDR3 sequence is 10 residues long. CDR1 and CDR2 from the germline V gene are DFQATT and SNEGSKA (reference sequence). The CDR3 region has the DNA TGCAGTGCTCGGTATACTGAAGCTTTCTTT. It specifies CSARYTEAFF.

This rearrangement joins TRBV6-5 to TRBJ1-3, with TRBD1 matching 7 bases. The J segment lost 6 bases and the V segment lost 10 bases, leaving 15 bases of the junction unmatched. CDR1 and CDR2 from the germline V gene are MNHEY and SVGAGI. The CDR3 consists of 15 residues. The CDR3 loop is CAIGYGRGNQNTIYF. The CDR3 nucleotides read TGTGCCATTGGTTATGGCAGGGGGAACCAAAACACCATATATTTT.